This T cell receptor (beta chain) was observed in a study of radiotherapy plus CTLA-4 blockade in lung cancer. Study information: Overall, roughly 18% of patients showed an objective response, while 31% attained disease control. Study conclusions and caveats: Tumor-derived TCR clones expanded in blood after radiotherapy plus ipilimumab. How blood T cell clones changed early, along with interferon-beta, reportedly forecast response best.

The study treated chemo-refractory metastatic non-small-cell lung cancer patients with focal radiation plus ipilimumab CTLA-4 blockade. Clones were sequenced by immunoSEQ multiplex PCR, and TCRdb holds only the in-frame ones, with some missing. The sample holds around 99,000 clones, approximately 86% seen once. With regard to this clone: The target antigen is unknown.

The starting material was peripheral blood, obtained from a patient treated with radiotherapy plus ipilimumab. This sequence originates from a human donor with non-small cell lung cancer that progressed on radiotherapy plus ipilimumab.

CDR3 DNA sequence: TGTGCCACCCACCCTCGGTTTAACTATGGCTACACCTTC. Amino acids: CATHPRFNYGYTF. This sequence joins TRBV6-5 and TRBJ1-2; D is uncertain. The V and J ends lost 10 bases and 1 base respectively, with 13 bases between them. CDR3 length: 13 amino acids. Per the germline V gene, CDR1 is MNHEY and CDR2 is SVGAGI.